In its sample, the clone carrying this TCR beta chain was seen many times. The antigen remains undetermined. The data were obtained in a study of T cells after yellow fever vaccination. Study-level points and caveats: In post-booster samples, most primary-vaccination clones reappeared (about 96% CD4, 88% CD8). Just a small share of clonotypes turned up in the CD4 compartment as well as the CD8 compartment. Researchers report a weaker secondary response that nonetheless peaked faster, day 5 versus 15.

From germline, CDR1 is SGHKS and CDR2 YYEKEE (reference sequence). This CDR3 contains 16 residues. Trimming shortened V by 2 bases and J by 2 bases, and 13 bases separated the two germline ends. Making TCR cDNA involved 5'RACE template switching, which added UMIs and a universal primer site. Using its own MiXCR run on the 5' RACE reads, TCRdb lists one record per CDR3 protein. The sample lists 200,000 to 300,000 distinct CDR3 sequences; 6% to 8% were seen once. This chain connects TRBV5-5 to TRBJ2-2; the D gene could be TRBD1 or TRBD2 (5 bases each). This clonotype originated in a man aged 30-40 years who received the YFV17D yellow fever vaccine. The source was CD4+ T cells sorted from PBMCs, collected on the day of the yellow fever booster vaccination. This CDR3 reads CASSFGQGANTGELFF. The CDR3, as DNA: TGTGCCAGCAGCTTCGGTCAGGGAGCTAACACCGGGGAGCTGTTTTTT.